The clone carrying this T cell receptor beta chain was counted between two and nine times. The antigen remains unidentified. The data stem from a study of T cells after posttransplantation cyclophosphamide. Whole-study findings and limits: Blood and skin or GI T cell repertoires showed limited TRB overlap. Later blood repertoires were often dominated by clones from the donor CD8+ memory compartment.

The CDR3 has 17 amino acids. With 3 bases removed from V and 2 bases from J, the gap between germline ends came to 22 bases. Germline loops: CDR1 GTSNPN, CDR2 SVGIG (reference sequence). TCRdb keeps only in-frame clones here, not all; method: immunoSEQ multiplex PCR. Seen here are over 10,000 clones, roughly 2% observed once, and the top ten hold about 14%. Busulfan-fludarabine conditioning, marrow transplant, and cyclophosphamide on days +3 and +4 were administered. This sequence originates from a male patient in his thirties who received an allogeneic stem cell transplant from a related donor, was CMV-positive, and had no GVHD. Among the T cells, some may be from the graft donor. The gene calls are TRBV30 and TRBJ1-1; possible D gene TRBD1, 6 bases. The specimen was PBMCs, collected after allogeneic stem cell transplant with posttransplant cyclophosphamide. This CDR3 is CAWSSRRQEPTNTEAFF. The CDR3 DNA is TGTGCCTGGAGCAGCAGGAGACAGGAGCCAACCAACACTGAAGCTTTCTTT. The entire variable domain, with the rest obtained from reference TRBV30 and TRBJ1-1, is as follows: SQTIHQWPATLVQPVGSPLSLECTVEGTSNPNLYWYRQAAGRGLQLLFYSVGIGQISSEVPQNLSASRPQDRQFILSSKKLLLSDSGFYLCAWSSRRQEPTNTEAFFGQGTRLTVV.